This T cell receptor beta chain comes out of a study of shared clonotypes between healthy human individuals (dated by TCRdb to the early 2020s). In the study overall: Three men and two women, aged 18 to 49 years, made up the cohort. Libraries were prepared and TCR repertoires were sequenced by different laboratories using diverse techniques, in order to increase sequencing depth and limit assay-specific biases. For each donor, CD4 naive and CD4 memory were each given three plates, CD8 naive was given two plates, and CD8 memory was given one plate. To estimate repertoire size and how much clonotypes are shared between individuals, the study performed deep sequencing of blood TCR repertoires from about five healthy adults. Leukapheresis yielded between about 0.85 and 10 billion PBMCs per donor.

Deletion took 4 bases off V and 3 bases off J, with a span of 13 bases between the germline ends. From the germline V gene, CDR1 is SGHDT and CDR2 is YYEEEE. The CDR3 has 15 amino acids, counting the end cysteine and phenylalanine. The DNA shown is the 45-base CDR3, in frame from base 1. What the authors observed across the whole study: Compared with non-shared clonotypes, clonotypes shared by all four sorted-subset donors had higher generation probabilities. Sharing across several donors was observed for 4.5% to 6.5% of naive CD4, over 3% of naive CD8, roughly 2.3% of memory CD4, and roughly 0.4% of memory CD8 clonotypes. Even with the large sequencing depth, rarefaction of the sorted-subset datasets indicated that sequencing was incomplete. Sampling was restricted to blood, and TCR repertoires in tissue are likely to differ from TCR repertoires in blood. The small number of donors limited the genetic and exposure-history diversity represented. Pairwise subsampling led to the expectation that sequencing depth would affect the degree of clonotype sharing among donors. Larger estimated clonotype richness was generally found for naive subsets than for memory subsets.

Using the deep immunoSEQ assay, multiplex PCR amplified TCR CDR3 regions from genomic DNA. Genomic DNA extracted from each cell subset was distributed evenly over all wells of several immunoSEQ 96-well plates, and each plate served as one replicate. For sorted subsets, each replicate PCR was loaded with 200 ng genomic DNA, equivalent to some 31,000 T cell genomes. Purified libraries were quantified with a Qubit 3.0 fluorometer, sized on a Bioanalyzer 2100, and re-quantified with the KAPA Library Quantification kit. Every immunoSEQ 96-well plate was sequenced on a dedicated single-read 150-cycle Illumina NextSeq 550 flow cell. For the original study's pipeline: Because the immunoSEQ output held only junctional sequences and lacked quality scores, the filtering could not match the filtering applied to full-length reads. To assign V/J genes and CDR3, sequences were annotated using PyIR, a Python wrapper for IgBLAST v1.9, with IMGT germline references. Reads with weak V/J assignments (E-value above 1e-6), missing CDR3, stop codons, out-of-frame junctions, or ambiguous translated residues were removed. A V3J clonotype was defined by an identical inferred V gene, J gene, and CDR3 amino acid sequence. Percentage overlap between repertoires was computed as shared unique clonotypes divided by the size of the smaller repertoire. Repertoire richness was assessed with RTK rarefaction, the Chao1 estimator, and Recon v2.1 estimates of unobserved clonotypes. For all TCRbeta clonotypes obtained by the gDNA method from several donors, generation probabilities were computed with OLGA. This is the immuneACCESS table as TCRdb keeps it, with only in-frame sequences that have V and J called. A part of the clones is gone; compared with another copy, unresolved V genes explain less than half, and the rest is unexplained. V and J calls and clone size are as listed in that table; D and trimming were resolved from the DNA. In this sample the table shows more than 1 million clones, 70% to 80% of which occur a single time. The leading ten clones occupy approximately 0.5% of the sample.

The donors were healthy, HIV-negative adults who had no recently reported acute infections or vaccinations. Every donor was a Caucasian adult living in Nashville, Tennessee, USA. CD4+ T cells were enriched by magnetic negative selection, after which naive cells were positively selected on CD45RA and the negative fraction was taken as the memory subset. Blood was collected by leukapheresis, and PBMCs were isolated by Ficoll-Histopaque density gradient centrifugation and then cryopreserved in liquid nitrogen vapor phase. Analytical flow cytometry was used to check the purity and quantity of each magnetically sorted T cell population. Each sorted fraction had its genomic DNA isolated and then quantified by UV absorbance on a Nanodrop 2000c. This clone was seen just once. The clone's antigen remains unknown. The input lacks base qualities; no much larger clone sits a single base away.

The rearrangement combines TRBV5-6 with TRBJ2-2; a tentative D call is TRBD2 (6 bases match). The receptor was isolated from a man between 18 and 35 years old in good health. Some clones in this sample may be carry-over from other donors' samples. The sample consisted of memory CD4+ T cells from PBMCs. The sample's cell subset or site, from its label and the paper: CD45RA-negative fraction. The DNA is TGTGCCAGCAGCCGTTTTAGCGGTCACACCGGGGAGCTGTTTTTT. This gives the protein CASSRFSGHTGELFF.